This T cell receptor beta chain was captured in a study of control samples from healthy donors and cancer patients. The repertoire was sequenced with immunoSEQ multiplex PCR; TCRdb's copy has only in-frame clones and lacks some. Here the sample spans about 69,000 clones, around 92% being singletons. Trimming shortened V by 0 bases and J by 6 bases, and 10 bases separated the two germline ends. The CDR3 consists of 15 residues. CDR1 and CDR2 (germline): SGDLS, YYNGEE. The chain carries TRBV9 and TRBJ1-6; D not certain. This clonotype originated in a man between 60 and 70 years old with lung cancer. The specimen was PBMCs. As DNA, the CDR3 is TGTGCCAGCAGCGTAGCTTCCCTGGTTAATTCACCCCTCCACTTT. Residues: CASSVASLVNSPLHF.